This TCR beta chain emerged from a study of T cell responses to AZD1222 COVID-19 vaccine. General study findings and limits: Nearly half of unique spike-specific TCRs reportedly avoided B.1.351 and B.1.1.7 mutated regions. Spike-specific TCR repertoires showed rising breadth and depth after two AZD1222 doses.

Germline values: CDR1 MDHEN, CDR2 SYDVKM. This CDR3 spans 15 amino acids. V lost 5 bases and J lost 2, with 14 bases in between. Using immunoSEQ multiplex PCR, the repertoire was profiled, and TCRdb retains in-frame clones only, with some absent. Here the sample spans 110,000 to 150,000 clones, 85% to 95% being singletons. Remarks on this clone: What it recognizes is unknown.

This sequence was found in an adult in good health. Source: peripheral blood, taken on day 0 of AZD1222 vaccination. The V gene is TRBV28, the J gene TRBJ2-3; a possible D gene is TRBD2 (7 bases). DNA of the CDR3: TGTGCCAGCAGTGGTGGGGGGGGGCTCACAGATACGCAGTATTTT. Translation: CASSGGGGLTDTQYF.